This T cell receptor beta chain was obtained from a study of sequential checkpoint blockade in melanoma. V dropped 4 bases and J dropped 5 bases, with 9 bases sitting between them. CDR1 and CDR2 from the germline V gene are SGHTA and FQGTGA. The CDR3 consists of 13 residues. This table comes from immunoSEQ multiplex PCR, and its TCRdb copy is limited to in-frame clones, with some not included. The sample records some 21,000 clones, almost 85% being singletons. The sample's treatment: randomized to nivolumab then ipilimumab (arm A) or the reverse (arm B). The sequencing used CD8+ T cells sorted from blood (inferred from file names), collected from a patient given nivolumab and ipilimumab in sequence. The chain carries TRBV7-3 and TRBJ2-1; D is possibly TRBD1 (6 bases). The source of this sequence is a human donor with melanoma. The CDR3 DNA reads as TGTGCCAGCAGCTCGACAGGCAACAATGAGCAGTTCTTC. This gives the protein CASSSTGNNEQFF.